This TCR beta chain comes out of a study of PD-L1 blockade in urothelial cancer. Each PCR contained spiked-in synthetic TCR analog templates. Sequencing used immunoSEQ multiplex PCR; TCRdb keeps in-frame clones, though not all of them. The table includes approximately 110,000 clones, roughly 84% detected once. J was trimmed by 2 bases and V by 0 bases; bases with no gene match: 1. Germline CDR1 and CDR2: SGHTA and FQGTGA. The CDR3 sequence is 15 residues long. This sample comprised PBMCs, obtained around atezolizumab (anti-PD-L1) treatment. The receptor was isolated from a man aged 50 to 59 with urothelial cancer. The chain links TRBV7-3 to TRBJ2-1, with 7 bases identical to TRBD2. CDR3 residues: CASSLTREPYNEQFF. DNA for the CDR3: TGTGCCAGCAGCTTAACGCGGGAGCCCTACAATGAGCAGTTCTTC.